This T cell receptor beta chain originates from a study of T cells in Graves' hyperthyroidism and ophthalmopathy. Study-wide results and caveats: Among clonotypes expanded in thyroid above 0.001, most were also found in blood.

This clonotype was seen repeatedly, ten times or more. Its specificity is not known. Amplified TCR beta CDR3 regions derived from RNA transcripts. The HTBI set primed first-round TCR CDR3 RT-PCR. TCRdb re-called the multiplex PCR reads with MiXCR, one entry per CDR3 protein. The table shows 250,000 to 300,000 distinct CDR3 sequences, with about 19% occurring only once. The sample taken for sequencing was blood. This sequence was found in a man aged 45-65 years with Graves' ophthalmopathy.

In DNA, the CDR3 is TGTGCCAGCAGCCAAGTAGGGGACGGAGGTGAAGCTTTCTTT. This translates into CASSQVGDGGEAFF. The chain carries TRBV3-1 and TRBJ1-1; the D gene is possibly TRBD1 (5 bases). The CDR3 is made up of 14 amino acids. Germline V lookup: CDR1 LGHDT, CDR2 YNNKEL (reference sequence). V gave up 1 base and J gave up 7 bases, with 13 bases separating them.